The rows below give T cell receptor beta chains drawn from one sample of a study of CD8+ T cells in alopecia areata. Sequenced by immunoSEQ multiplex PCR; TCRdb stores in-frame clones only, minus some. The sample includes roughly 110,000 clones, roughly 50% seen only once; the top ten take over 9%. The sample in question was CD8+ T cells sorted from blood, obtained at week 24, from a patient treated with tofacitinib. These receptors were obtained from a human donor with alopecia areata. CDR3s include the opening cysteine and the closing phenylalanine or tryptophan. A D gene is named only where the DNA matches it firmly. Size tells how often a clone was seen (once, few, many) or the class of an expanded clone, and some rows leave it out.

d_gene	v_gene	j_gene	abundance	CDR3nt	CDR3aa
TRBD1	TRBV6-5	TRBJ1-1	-	TGTGCCAGCATTGGACAGGCGTTGAACACTGAAGCTTTCTTT	CASIGQALNTEAFF
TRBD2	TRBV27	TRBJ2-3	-	TGTGCCAGCAGTCCTAGCGGGGGGGACTACACAGATACGCAGTATTTT	CASSPSGGDYTDTQYF
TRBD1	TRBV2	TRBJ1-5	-	TGTGCCAGCAGTGGGGGACAGAGCTATCAGCCCCAGCATTTT	CASSGGQSYQPQHF
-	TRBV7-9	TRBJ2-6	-	TGTGCCAGCAGCCCTAGTCGGGGTTCTGGGGCCAACGTCCTGACTTTC	CASSPSRGSGANVLTF
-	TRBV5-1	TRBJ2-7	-	TGCGCCAGCAGCCCCGAGAGCTCCTACGAGCAGTACTTC	CASSPESSYEQYF
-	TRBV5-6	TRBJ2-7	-	TGTGCCAGCAGCTTCCCCGGGGACTACGAGCAGTACTTC	CASSFPGDYEQYF
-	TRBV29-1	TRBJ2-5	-	TGCAGCGTTGAAGATACAGCAGCCCAAGAGACCCAGTACTTC	CSVEDTAAQETQYF
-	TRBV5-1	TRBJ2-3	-	TGCGCCAGCAGCTATTACACAGATACGCAGTATTTT	CASSYYTDTQYF
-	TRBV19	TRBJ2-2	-	TGTGCCAGTAGTATAGAGAACACCCCGTCCGGGGAGCTGTTTTTT	CASSIENTPSGELFF
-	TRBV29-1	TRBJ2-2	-	TGCAGCGTTGCGGATGGGAGAGAGTCCGGGGAGCTGTTTTTT	CSVADGRESGELFF
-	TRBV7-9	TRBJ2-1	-	TGTGCCAGCAGCAGTCCCCGGGGGCTGTACAATGAGCAGTTCTTC	CASSSPRGLYNEQFF
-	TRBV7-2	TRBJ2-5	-	TGTGCCAGCTCTTCCTGGGGCAGGCAAGAGACCCAGTACTTC	CASSSWGRQETQYF
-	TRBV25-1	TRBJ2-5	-	TGTGCCAGCAGTGAATATGCGGTGGGGTACCAAGAGACCCAGTACTTC	CASSEYAVGYQETQYF
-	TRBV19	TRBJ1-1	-	TGTGCCAGTAGCAACGTCGGCTGGGACACTGAAGCTTTCTTT	CASSNVGWDTEAFF
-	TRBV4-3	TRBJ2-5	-	TGCGCCAGCAGCCAAGTACCGGGCTCAAACCTGGAGACCCAGTACTTC	CASSQVPGSNLETQYF
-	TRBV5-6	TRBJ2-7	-	TGTGCCAGCAGCTTCATGGGGGGGCCCTACGAGCAGTACTTC	CASSFMGGPYEQYF
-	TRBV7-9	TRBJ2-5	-	TGTGCCAGCACGTGGTCGGAGACCCAGTACTTC	CASTWSETQYF
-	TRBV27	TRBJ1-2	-	TGTGCCAGCAGTCTTTGGGGGGCTGGGGGCTATGGCTACACCTTC	CASSLWGAGGYGYTF
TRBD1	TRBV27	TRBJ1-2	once	TGTGCCAGCAGGTTTATTGGGACAGAAAATGGCTACACCTTC	CASRFIGTENGYTF
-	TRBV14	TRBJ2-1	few	TGTGCCAGCAGCCAAGCCACAGGGTTTAGGGCTGCTTTCCACAATGAGCAGTTCTTC	CASSQATGFRAAFHNEQFF
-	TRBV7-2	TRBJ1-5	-	TGTGCCAGCAGCTTAGGGGCGACGAGGAACTTTAATCAGCCCCAGCATTTT	CASSLGATRNFNQPQHF
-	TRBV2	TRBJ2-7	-	TGTGCCAGCAGTGTTTTTAGGACAGAATTTCACGAGCAGTACTTC	CASSVFRTEFHEQYF
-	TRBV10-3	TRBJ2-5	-	TGTGCCATCAGTGAGTCCGAGGGGAACCAAGAGACCCAGTACTTC	CAISESEGNQETQYF
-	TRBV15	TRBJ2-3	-	TGTGCCACCCGATGGGACTCCACAGATACGCAGTATTTT	CATRWDSTDTQYF
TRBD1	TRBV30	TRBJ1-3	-	TGTGCCTGGAGTTCGGACAGGGGCGAAATCTCTGGAAACACCATATATTTT	CAWSSDRGEISGNTIYF
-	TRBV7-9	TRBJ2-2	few	TGTGCCAGCAGCCCCGCCGCCGGGGAGCTGTTTTTT	CASSPAAGELFF
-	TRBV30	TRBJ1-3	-	TGTGCCTGGAGTGCCCTGCGGGCTGACACCATATATTTT	CAWSALRADTIYF
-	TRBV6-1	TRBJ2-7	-	TGTGCCAGCAGTAACAGGGTCACCTACGAGCAGTACTTC	CASSNRVTYEQYF
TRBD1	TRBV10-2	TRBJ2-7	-	TGCGCCATTGCGGACAGGGGGCTCGAGCAGTACTTC	CAIADRGLEQYF
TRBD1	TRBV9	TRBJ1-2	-	TGTGCCAGCAGCCCGGGACAGGGGGAATATAGCTATGGCTACACCTTC	CASSPGQGEYSYGYTF
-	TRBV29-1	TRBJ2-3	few	TGCAGCTGGGGGGCTGATACGCAGTATTTT	CSWGADTQYF
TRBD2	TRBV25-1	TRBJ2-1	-	TGTGCCAGCAGTGAATTCCCCCAGCGGGGGGCTTACAATGAGCAGTTCTTC	CASSEFPQRGAYNEQFF
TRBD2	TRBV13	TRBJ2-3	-	TGTGCCAGCAGCCCCAGACTTCGAGCGGGGCTCACAGATACGCAGTATTTT	CASSPRLRAGLTDTQYF
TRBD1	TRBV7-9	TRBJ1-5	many	TGTGCCAGCAGCAAGGGACAGGGTAGCAATCAGCCCCAGCATTTT	CASSKGQGSNQPQHF
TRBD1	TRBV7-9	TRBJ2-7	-	TGTGCCAGCAGCTATGGGACAGGGTACGAGCAGTACTTC	CASSYGTGYEQYF
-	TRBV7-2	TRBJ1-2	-	TGTGCCAGCAGCTTAGAGGTCAGGCCCGTACGAGGCTACACCTTC	CASSLEVRPVRGYTF
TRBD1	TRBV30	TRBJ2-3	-	TGTGCCTGGACACGGACAGGTGGAAGCACAGATACGCAGTATTTT	CAWTRTGGSTDTQYF
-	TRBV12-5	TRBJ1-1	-	TGTGCTAGTGGCCAGGGACGGGAAAACACTGAAGCTTTCTTT	CASGQGRENTEAFF
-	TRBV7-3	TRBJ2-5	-	TGTGCCAGCAGCTTAAGACCTTCCCCGAGTCGAGGCGAGACCCAGTACTTC	CASSLRPSPSRGETQYF
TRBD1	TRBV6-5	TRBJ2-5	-	TGTGCCAGCAGCTACACAGGGGGCCGGGAGACCCAGTACTTC	CASSYTGGRETQYF
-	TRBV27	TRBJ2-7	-	TGTGCCAGCACCACGGGGTCGAGAGGCTACGAGCAGTACTTC	CASTTGSRGYEQYF
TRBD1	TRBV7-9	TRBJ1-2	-	TGTGCCAGCAGCCCACCGGGACAGGGGGCTTTTGGCTACACCTTC	CASSPPGQGAFGYTF
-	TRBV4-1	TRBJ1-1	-	TGCGCCAGCAGCCAAGGTGTGGTTTTCACTGAAGCTTTCTTT	CASSQGVVFTEAFF
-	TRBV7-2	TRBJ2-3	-	TGTGCCAGCAGTCCCGGGCCCAGAGGAGCAGATACGCAGTATTTT	CASSPGPRGADTQYF